These 10 T cell receptor beta chains were sequenced from one sample in a study of T cells in Graves' hyperthyroidism and ophthalmopathy. There were TCR beta CDR3 regions amplified from RNA transcripts. The primer set for the first-round RT-PCR of the TCR CDR3 was HTBI. One entry per CDR3 protein results from TCRdb running MiXCR on the multiplex PCR reads. The sample carries approximately 400,000 distinct CDR3 sequences, 15% to 19% recorded once. Source material: blood. All receptors come from a woman between 18 and 30 years old with Graves' hyperthyroidism.

The table lists this clonotype with many counts. This rearrangement joins TRBV20-1 to TRBJ2-7, with 7 bases fitting TRBD2. The CDR3 extends over 13 amino acids. The V gene end was trimmed by 5 bases and the J gene end by 3 bases; junction bases not matched to a gene: 7. The germline CDR1 and CDR2 sequences are DFQATT and SNEGSKA (reference sequence). CDR3 DNA sequence: TGCAGTGCTCAACTGGGCGGGAGCTACGAGCAGTACTTC. Translated: CSAQLGGSYEQYF.

This clonotype was seen ten or more times. J is TRBJ2-5 and V is TRBV29-1, with 8 bases matching TRBD1. The CDR3 spans 11 residues. The J segment lost 5 bases and the V segment lost 5 bases, leaving 1 base of the junction unmatched. Germline-derived CDR1 and CDR2 are SQVTM and ANQGSEA. The CDR3 spells CSVSGGETQYF. CDR3 coding DNA: TGCAGCGTTTCAGGGGGCGAGACCCAGTACTTC.

This clonotype has a handful of counts. This chain connects TRBV10-3 to TRBJ2-2, with D possibly TRBD1 on 5 matching bases. Trimming left V 4 bases short and J 2 bases short, with 14 bases between. This CDR3 is built from 16 residues. Per the germline V gene, CDR1 is ENHRY and CDR2 is SYGVKD. The CDR3 sequence: CAISGSTGVNTGELFF. In DNA, the CDR3 is TGTGCCATCAGTGGTTCTACAGGAGTTAACACCGGGGAGCTGTTTTTT.

The chain links TRBV7-6 to TRBJ1-4; tentative D call: TRBD1 (6 bases). Germline values: CDR1 SGHVS, CDR2 FNYEAQ. Between the trimmed V and J ends, which lost 6 bases and 0 bases, there was a span of 14 bases. This CDR3 comprises 16 residues. CDR3 amino acids: CASSSDRPATNEKLFF. CDR3 bases: TGTGCCAGCAGTTCCGACAGGCCTGCAACTAATGAAAAACTGTTTTTT.

The chain employs TRBV7-8 and TRBJ2-1, with no clear D. The germline CDR1 and CDR2 sequences are SGHVS and FQNEAQ. The CDR3 runs to 12 residues. Trimming stripped 2 bases from V and 9 bases from J, with 8 bases between. CDR3 amino acids: CASSLRATEQFF. The DNA for the CDR3 is TGTGCCAGCAGCTTAAGGGCAACTGAGCAGTTCTTC.

The V and J genes are TRBV25-1 and TRBJ2-7, with a possible D match to TRBD2 (6 bases). Trimming shortened V by 6 bases and J by 3 bases, and 15 bases separated the two germline ends. Germline V gives CDR1 MGHDK, CDR2 SYGVNS. The CDR3 runs 14 residues. As DNA, the CDR3 is TGTGCCAGCAGGCGGGGCCGTGAAAACTACGAGCAGTACTTC. It specifies CASRRGRENYEQYF.

In its sample, this clonotype was seen many times. The chain joins TRBV12-3 or TRBV12-4 to TRBJ2-3; 11 nucleotides agree with TRBD1. V was pared by 3 bases and J by 4 bases, with 3 bases of the junction left unmatched. The CDR3 is made up of 15 amino acids. CDR3 sequence reads: CASSLDRGPADTQYF. In DNA, the CDR3 is TGTGCCAGCAGTTTGGACAGGGGGCCTGCAGATACGCAGTATTTT.

This clonotype was picked up many times. This chain uses TRBV27 with TRBJ1-5, with D perhaps matching TRBD1 (6 bases). The V and J ends lost 5 bases and 11 bases respectively, with 22 bases between them. There are 15 residues in the CDR3. The germline V gene has CDR1 MNHEY and CDR2 SMNVEV (reference sequence). CDR3 loop: CASSVEYRAREAQHF. The CDR3, as DNA: TGTGCCAGCAGTGTAGAGTACAGGGCCCGGGAGGCCCAGCATTTT.

This clonotype was seen repeatedly, ten times or more. This chain uses TRBV20-1 with TRBJ2-1; perhaps TRBD2 as D (6 bases). Germline V gives CDR1 DFQATT, CDR2 SNEGSKA (reference sequence). V gave up 0 bases and J gave up 0 bases, with 18 bases separating them. This CDR3 has 18 amino acids. CDR3 protein: CSAREWEVGYSSYNEQFF. In DNA, the CDR3 is TGCAGTGCTAGAGAGTGGGAGGTCGGCTATAGCTCCTACAATGAGCAGTTCTTC.

This clonotype was counted a few times. The V and J genes are TRBV19 and TRBJ1-5; a weak D match, TRBD1 (5 bases). Trimming pared 7 bases from V and 6 bases from J, leaving 19 bases between. CDR3 length: 15 amino acids. The germline V gene encodes CDR1 LNHDA and CDR2 SQIVND (reference sequence). CDR3 residues: CASKPGQVIGQPQHF. For the CDR3, the DNA is TGTGCCAGTAAACCGGGGCAGGTCATAGGTCAGCCCCAGCATTTT.